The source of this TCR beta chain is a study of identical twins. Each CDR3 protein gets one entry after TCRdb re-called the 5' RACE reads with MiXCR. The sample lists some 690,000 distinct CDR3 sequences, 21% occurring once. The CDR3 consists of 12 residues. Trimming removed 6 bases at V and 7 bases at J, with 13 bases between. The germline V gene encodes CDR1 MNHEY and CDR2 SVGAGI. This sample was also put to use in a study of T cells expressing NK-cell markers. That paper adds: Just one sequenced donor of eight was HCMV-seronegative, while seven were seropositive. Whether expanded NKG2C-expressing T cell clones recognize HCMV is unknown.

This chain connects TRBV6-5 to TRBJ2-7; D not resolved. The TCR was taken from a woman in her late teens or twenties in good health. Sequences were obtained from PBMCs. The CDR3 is CASSNPQVEQYF. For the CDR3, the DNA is TGTGCCAGCAGCAATCCCCAGGTGGAGCAGTACTTC.